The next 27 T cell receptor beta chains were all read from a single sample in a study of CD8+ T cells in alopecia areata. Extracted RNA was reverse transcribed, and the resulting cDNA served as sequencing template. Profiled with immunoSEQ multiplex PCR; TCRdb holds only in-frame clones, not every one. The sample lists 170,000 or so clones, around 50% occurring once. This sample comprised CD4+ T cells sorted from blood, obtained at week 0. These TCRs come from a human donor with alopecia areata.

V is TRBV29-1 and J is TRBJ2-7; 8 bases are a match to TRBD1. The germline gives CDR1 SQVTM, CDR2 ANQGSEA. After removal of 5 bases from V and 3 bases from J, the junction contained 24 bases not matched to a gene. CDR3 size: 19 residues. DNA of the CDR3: TGCAGCGTTCTAGGCCAACTTGCCGAAACCGGGACAGGTGTCTACGAGCAGTACTTC. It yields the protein CSVLGQLAETGTGVYEQYF.

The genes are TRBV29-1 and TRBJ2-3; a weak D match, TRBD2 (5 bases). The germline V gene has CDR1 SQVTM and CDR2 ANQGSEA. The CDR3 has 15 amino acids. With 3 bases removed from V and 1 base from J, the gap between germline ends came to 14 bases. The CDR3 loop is CSVEGARRGTDTQYF. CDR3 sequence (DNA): TGCAGCGTTGAGGGCGCACGGCGGGGCACAGATACGCAGTATTTT.

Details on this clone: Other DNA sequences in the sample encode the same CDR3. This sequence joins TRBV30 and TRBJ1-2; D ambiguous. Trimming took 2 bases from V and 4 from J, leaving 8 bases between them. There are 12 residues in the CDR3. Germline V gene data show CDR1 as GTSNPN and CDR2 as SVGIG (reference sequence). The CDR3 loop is CAWSRDLYGYTF. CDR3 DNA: TGTGCCTGGAGTCGCGACCTCTATGGCTACACCTTC. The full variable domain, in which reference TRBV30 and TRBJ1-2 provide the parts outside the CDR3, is SQTIHQWPATLVQPVGSPLSLECTVEGTSNPNLYWYRQAAGRGLQLLFYSVGIGQISSEVPQNLSASRPQDRQFILSSKKLLLSDSGFYLCAWSRDLYGYTFGSGTRLTVV.

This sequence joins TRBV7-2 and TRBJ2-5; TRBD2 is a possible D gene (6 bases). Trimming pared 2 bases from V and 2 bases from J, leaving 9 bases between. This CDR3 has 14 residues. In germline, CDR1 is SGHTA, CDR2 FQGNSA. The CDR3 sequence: CASSLLAAQETQYF. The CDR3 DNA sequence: TGTGCCAGCAGCTTATTAGCGGCACAAGAGACCCAGTACTTC.

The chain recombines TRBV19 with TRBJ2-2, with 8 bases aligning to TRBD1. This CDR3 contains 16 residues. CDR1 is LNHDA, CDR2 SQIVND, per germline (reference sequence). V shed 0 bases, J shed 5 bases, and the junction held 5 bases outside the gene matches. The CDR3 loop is CASSIDRTGRTGELFF. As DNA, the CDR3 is TGTGCCAGTAGTATAGATCGGACAGGGAGAACCGGGGAGCTGTTTTTT.

The CDR3, as DNA: TGTGCCAGCAGCTTAGACTTTTCCGGAAACACCATATATTTT. Translating it yields CASSLDFSGNTIYF. The rearrangement joins TRBV7-2 to TRBJ1-3, with D unresolved. This CDR3 is built from 14 residues. Trimming took off 1 base at V and 4 bases at J, with 8 bases between the two ends. Germline loops: CDR1 SGHTA, CDR2 FQGNSA.

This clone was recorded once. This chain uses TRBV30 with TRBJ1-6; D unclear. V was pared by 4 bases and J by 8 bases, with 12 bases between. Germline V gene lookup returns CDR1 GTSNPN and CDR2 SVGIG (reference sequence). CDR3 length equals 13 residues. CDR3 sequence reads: CAWTTSIYSPLHF. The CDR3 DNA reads TGTGCCTGGACCACTTCAATTTATTCACCCCTCCACTTT.

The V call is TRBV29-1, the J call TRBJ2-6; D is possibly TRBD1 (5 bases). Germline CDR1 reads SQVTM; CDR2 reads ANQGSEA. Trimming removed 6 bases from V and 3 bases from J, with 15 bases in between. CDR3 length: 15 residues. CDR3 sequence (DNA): TGCAGCGTCCCAGAAGGGGCAGGTGGGGCCAACGTCCTGACTTTC. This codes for CSVPEGAGGANVLTF.

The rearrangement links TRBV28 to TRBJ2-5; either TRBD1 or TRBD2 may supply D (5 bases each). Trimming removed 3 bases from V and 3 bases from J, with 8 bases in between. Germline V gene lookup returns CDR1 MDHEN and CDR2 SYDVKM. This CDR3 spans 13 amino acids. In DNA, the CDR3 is TGTGCCAGCAGTTTGGGGGTAGAAGAGACCCAGTACTTC. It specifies CASSLGVEETQYF.

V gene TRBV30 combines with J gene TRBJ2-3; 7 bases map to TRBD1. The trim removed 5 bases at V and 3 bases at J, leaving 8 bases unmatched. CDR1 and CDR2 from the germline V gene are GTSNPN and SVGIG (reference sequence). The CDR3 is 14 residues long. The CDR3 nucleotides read TGTGCCTGGCAACAGGGGAAAGGTACAGATACGCAGTATTTT. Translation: CAWQQGKGTDTQYF.

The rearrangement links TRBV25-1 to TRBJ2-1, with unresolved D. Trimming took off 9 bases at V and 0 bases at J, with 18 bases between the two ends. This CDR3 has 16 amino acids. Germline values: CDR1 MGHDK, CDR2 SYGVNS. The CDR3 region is CARPLTSICSYNEQFF. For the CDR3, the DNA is TGTGCCAGACCACTTACCAGCATATGCTCCTACAATGAGCAGTTCTTC.

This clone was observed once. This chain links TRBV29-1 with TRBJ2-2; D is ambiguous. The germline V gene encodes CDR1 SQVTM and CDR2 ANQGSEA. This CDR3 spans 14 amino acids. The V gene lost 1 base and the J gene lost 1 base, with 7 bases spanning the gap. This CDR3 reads CSVEVWGNTGELFF. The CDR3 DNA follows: TGCAGCGTTGAAGTATGGGGGAACACCGGGGAGCTGTTTTTT.

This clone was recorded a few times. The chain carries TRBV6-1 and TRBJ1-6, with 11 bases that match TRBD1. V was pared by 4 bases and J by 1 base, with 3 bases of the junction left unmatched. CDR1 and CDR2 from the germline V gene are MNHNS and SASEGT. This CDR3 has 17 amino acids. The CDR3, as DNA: TGTGCCAGCAGTGCCGGACAGGGGGCTTCCTATAATTCACCCCTCCACTTT. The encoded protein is CASSAGQGASYNSPLHF.

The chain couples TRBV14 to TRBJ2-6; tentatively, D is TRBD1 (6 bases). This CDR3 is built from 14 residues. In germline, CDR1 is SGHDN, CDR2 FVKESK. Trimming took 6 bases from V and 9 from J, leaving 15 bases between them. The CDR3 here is CASSHPGRGNVLTF. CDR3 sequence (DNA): TGTGCCAGCAGTCATCCCGGCAGGGGCAACGTCCTGACTTTC.

The DNA of the CDR3 is TGTGCCAGCAGTGAAGGGAGGGAAACCGGGGAGCTGTTTTTT. Encoded protein: CASSEGRETGELFF. The chain employs TRBV2 and TRBJ2-2; possibly TRBD2 for D (6 bases). Trimming removed 1 base from V and 5 bases from J, with 8 bases in between. There are 14 residues in the CDR3. Germline CDR1 and CDR2: SNHLY and FYNNEI.

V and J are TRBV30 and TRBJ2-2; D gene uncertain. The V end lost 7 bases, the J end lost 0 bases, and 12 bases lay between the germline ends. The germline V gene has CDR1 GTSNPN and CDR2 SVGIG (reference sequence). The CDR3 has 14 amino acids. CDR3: CASRLWTNTGELFF. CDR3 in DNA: TGTGCCTCACGCCTTTGGACGAACACCGGGGAGCTGTTTTTT.

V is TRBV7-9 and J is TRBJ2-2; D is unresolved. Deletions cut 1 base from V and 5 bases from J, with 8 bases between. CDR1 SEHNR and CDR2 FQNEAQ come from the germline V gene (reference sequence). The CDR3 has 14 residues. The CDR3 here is CASSLDLTTGELFF. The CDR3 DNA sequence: TGTGCCAGCAGCTTAGACCTGACGACCGGGGAGCTGTTTTTT. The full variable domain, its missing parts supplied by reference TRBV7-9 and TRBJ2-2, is DTGVSQNPRHKITKRGQNVTFRCDPISEHNRLYWYRQTLGQGPEFLTYFQNEAQLEKSRLLSDRFSAERPKGSFSTLEIQRTEQGDSAMYLCASSLDLTTGELFFGEGSRLTVL.

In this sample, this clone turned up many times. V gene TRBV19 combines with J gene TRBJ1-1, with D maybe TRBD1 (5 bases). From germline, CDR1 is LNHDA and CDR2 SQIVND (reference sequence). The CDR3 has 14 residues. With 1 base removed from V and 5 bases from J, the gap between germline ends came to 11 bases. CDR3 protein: CASSIVNGGTEAFF. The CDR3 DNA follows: TGTGCCAGTAGTATAGTCAACGGGGGGACTGAAGCTTTCTTT.

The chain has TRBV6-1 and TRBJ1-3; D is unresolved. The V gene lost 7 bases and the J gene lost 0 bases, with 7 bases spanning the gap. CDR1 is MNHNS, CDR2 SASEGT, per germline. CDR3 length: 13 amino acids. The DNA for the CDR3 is TGTGCCAGCACCAGTTCCTCTGGAAACACCATATATTTT. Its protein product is CASTSSSGNTIYF.

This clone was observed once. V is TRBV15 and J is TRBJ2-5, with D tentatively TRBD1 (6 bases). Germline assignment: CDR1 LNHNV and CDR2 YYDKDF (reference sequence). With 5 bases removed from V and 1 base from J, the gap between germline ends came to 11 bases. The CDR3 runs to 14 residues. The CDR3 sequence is CATSGGVFQETQYF. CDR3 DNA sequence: TGTGCCACCAGCGGGGGCGTATTCCAAGAGACCCAGTACTTC.

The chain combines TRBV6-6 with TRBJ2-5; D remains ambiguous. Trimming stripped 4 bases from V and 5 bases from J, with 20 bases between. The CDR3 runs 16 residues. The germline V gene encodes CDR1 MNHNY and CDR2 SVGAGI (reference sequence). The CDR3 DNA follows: TGTGCCAGCAGTTTCCTTCGCGACGCCAGTAGGGAGACCCAGTACTTC. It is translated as CASSFLRDASRETQYF.

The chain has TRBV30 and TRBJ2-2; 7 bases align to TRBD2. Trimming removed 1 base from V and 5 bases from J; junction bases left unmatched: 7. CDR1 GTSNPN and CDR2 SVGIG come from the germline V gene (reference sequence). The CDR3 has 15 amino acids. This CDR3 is CAWSGGAGLTGELFF. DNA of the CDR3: TGTGCCTGGAGTGGGGGAGCGGGGCTTACCGGGGAGCTGTTTTTT.

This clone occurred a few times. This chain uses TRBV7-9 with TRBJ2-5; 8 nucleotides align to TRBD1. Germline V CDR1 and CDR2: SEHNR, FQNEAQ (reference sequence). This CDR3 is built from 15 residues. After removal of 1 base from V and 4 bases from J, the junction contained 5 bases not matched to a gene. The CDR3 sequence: CASSLGLTGGETQYF. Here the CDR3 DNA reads TGTGCCAGCAGCTTAGGCCTAACAGGGGGAGAGACCCAGTACTTC.

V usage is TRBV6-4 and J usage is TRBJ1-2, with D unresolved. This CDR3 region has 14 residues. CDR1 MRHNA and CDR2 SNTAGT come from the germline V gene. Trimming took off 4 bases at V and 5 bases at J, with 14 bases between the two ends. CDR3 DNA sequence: TGTGCCAGCAGTGCCCCCCCGGAGACATATGGCTACACCTTC. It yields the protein CASSAPPETYGYTF.

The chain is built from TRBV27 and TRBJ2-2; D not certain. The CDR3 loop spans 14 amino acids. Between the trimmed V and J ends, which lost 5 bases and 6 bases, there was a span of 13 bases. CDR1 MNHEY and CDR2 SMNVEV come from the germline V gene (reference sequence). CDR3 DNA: TGTGCCAGCAGTCCATCTAGTATTCCCGGGGAGCTGTTTTTT. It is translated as CASSPSSIPGELFF.

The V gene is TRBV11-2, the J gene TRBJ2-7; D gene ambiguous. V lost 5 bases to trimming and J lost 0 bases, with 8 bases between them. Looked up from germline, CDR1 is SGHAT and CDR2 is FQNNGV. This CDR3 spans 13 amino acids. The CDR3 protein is CASSPLSSYEQYF. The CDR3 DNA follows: TGTGCCAGCAGCCCGCTTTCCTCCTACGAGCAGTACTTC.

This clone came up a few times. CDR3 amino acids: CARGRVNTEAFF. The CDR3 nucleotides are TGTGCCCGCGGAAGGGTGAACACTGAAGCTTTCTTT. V is TRBV30 and J is TRBJ1-1; no clear D gene. The CDR3 covers 12 residues. Germline CDR1 and CDR2: GTSNPN and SVGIG (reference sequence). V was pared by 8 bases and J by 0 bases, with 10 bases between.